This is a list of T cell receptor beta chains from one sample in a study of shared clonotypes between healthy human individuals. The assay was immunoSEQ multiplex PCR, and TCRdb's table has in-frame clones only and misses some. Seen here are 1.5 million to 2.5 million clones, about 95% observed once, and the top ten hold approximately 1.2%. The sequencing sample was made of naive CD8+ T cells sorted from blood. The source is a man between 18 and 35 years old in good health. Each CDR3 is given with its conserved first and last residue. The order of the fields is clone size, V gene, J gene, D gene, CDR3 DNA, CDR3 protein. The D gene is left open where the match is weak. The size field is filled for only some rows; it gives once, few, many or a size class.

NA	TRBV27	TRBJ1-1	NA	TGTGCCAGCAGTTTCCCAGGGGACACTGAAGCTTTCTTT	CASSFPGDTEAFF
once	TRBV5-6	TRBJ2-6	NA	TGTGCCAGCAGTTCTTTGAACAGGGCTGGGGCCAACGTCCTGACTTTC	CASSSLNRAGANVLTF
NA	TRBV6-6	TRBJ1-1	TRBD1	TGTGCCAGCAGTTACGAAGGACAGGTTATCGGCACTGAAGCTTTCTTT	CASSYEGQVIGTEAFF
NA	TRBV4-1	TRBJ2-1	NA	TGCGCCAGCAGCCAAGTTATTAATGAGCAGTTCTTC	CASSQVINEQFF
NA	TRBV5-1	TRBJ2-7	NA	TGCGCCAGCAGCTTGGATGGTGGCAACGAGCAGTACTTC	CASSLDGGNEQYF
NA	TRBV10-2	TRBJ2-7	NA	TGCGCCAGCAGTGGGACAGTGTACGAGCAGTACTTC	CASSGTVYEQYF
NA	TRBV13	TRBJ2-6	TRBD1	TGTGCCAGCAGCGGACAGGCTGGGGCCAACGTCCTGACTTTC	CASSGQAGANVLTF
NA	TRBV7-9	TRBJ2-1	TRBD2	TGTGCCAGCAGCTTACGTCGTGCGGGAGGGCCTAGGGATGAGCAGTTCTTC	CASSLRRAGGPRDEQFF
NA	TRBV5-1	TRBJ2-5	TRBD2	TGCGCCAGCAGCGGGGGACTAGCGGGGCAAGAGACCCAGTACTTC	CASSGGLAGQETQYF
NA	TRBV18	TRBJ2-2	NA	TGTGCCAGCTCCCCCAGCGAGACGGTGAACACCGGGGAGCTGTTTTTT	CASSPSETVNTGELFF
NA	TRBV4-3	TRBJ1-5	TRBD1	TGCGCCAGCAGCCAAGATCCCCCAGGGGGGGAAGATCAGCCCCAGCATTTT	CASSQDPPGGEDQPQHF
NA	TRBV5-1	TRBJ2-1	TRBD2	TGCGCCAGCCATAGCGGGGGGGGCAATGAGCAGTTCTTC	CASHSGGGNEQFF